These 9 T cell receptor beta chains were all obtained from the same sample, sequenced in a study of blood T cell repertoires in COVID-19. Sequenced by immunoSEQ multiplex PCR; TCRdb stores in-frame clones only, minus some. Seen here are roughly 230,000 clones, roughly four fifths observed once, and the top ten hold about 3.5%. Sequencing was carried out using PBMCs or T cells enriched from blood (not recorded which). The receptor set was obtained from a man aged 50 to 59 who had recovered from COVID-19.

This clone was seen once. This chain links TRBV5-1 with TRBJ1-1; TRBD1 might be the D (6 bases). Trimming took 4 bases from V and 3 from J, leaving 13 bases between them. Germline CDR1 is SGHRS and CDR2 is YFSETQ. The CDR3 sequence is 14 residues long. The CDR3 nucleotides are TGCGCCAGCAGCCCAATCAGGGGACACACTGAAGCTTTCTTT. It yields the protein CASSPIRGHTEAFF.

V gene TRBV27 combines with J gene TRBJ1-6; 7 bases align to TRBD1. The CDR3 loop spans 12 amino acids. Germline lookup yields CDR1 MNHEY and CDR2 SMNVEV (reference sequence). V trimming: 7 bases; J trimming: 7 bases; junction bases outside the gene matches: 1. CDR3 sequence reads: CASTGGNSPLHF. The DNA of the CDR3 is TGTGCCAGCACAGGGGGGAATTCACCCCTCCACTTT.

The chain recombines TRBV29-1 with TRBJ2-7, with TRBD1 matching over 8 bases. CDR3 length: 14 residues. Per germline, CDR1 SQVTM and CDR2 ANQGSEA. V dropped 7 bases and J dropped 5; count of bases not matched to a gene: 13. CDR3 amino acids: CSEKTGDPSNEQYF. The CDR3, as DNA: TGCAGCGAGAAGACAGGGGACCCTTCAAACGAGCAGTACTTC.

The rearrangement joins TRBV5-6 to TRBJ2-3; 10 nucleotides agree with TRBD1. The CDR3 has 13 residues. The trim removed 6 bases at V and 4 bases at J, leaving 2 bases unmatched. From germline, CDR1 is SGHDT and CDR2 YYEEEE. In nucleotides, the CDR3 is TGTGCCAGCACAGGACAGGGGGCAGATACGCAGTATTTT. This sequence encodes CASTGQGADTQYF. The whole variable domain, filled in from reference TRBV5-6 and TRBJ2-3, reads DAGVTQSPTHLIKTRGQQVTLRCSPKSGHDTVSWYQQALGQGPQFIFQYYEEEERQRGNFPDRFSGHQFPNYSSELNVNALLLGDSALYLCASTGQGADTQYFGPGTRLTVL.

The chain combines TRBV25-1 with TRBJ1-1; D ambiguous. V was shortened by 4 bases and J by 1 base, with 7 bases between the two germline ends. CDR3 length: 13 residues. The germline CDR1 and CDR2 sequences are MGHDK and SYGVNS. The CDR3 DNA sequence: TGTGCCAGCAGTGGCGACACGAACACTGAAGCTTTCTTT. Protein: CASSGDTNTEAFF.

This clone appeared a few times. V is TRBV24-1 and J is TRBJ1-1; the D gene is possibly TRBD1 (5 bases). The length of the CDR3 is 11 residues. Germline V CDR1 and CDR2: KGHDR, SFDVKD. Between the trimmed V and J ends, which lost 9 bases and 8 bases, there was a span of 12 bases. In nucleotides, the CDR3 is TGTGCCACCCGACGGGGGGACGAAGCTTTCTTT. Translated, it gives CATRRGDEAFF.

This sequence joins TRBV19 and TRBJ1-2, with TRBD1 matching 7 bases. The V gene end was trimmed by 8 bases and the J gene end by 5 bases; junction bases not matched to a gene: 8. The CDR3 runs to 13 residues. Germline CDR1 LNHDA, CDR2 SQIVND (reference sequence). The CDR3 protein is CASLQGILYGYTF. The CDR3 DNA sequence: TGTGCCAGTTTACAGGGGATCCTTTATGGCTACACCTTC. Full variable domain (missing parts from reference TRBV19 and TRBJ1-2): DGGITQSPKYLFRKEGQNVTLSCEQNLNHDAMYWYRQDPGQGLRLIYYSQIVNDFQKGDIAEGYSVSREKKESFPLTVTSAQKNPTAFYLCASLQGILYGYTFGSGTRLTVV.

V is TRBV2 and J is TRBJ1-6, with TRBD1 matching over 7 bases. The CDR3 has 12 residues. The V gene's germline CDR1 is SNHLY and CDR2 FYNNEI. V lost 5 bases to trimming and J lost 10 bases; unmatched junction nucleotides: 2. In DNA form, the CDR3 reads TGTGCCAGCAGTCGACAGGGATCACCCCTCCACTTT. Its translation is CASSRQGSPLHF. The complete variable domain, with remaining parts taken from reference TRBV2 and TRBJ1-6, reads EPEVTQTPSHQVTQMGQEVILRCVPISNHLYFYWYRQILGQKVEFLVSFYNNEISEKSEIFDDQFSVERPDGSNFTLKIRSTKLEDSAMYFCASSRQGSPLHFGNGTRLTVT.

The V call is TRBV2, the J call TRBJ2-1, with 12 bases that match TRBD2. Germline loops: CDR1 SNHLY, CDR2 FYNNEI. The V and J ends lost 4 bases and 8 bases, in that order; junction bases with no gene match: 6. The CDR3 loop spans 15 amino acids. Written as DNA, the CDR3 is TGTGCCAGCAGTGCGTCTAGCGGGAGGGTGGATGAGCAGTTCTTC. Translating it yields CASSASSGRVDEQFF.